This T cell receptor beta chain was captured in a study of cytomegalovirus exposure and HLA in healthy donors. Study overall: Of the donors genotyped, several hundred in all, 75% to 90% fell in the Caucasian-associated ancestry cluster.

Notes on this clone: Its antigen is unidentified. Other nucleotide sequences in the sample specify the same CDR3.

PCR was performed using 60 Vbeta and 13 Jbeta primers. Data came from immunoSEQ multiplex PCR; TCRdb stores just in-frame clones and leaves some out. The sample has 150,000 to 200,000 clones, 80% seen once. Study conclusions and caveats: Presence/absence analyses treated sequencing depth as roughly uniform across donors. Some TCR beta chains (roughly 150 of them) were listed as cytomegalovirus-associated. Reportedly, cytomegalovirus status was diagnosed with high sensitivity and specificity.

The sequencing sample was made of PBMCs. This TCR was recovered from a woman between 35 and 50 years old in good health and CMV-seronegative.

CDR3 loop: CASSQDPPPVSYEQYF. The DNA for the CDR3 is TGTGCCAGCAGCCAAGACCCCCCGCCGGTCTCCTACGAGCAGTACTTC. This sequence joins TRBV4-2 and TRBJ2-7; D remains unclear. Trimming left V 0 bases short and J 0 bases short, with 12 bases between. The CDR3 is 16 amino acids. From germline, CDR1 is LGHNA and CDR2 YNFKEQ.